This T cell receptor (beta chain) appears in the sequencing data of a study of blood T cell repertoires in COVID-19. Note on this clone: Sequence at one end of the junction differs from germline and may be a read error.

The CDR3 runs to 8 residues. Germline CDR1 SGHTA, CDR2 FQGNSA. Sequenced by immunoSEQ multiplex PCR; TCRdb stores in-frame clones only, minus some. The profile shows fewer than 350,000 clones, 88% of them singletons. The V call is TRBV7-2, the J call TRBJ1-1; D is undetermined. The source of this sequence is a man aged 18-30 years with active or convalescent COVID-19. Material: peripheral blood. The CDR3 DNA sequence: TGTGCCAGCAGCTTATCAGACTTT. Amino acid sequence: CASSLSDF. Full variable domain (outside the CDR3, taken from reference TRBV7-2 and TRBJ1-1): GAGVSQSPSNKVTEKGKDVELRCDPISGHTALYWYRQSLGQGLEFLIYFQGNSAPDKSGLPSDRFSAERTGGSVSTLTIQRTQQEDSAVYLCASSLSDFGQGTRLTVV.